This entry lists 5 T cell receptor beta chains sequenced from one sample in a study of blood T cell repertoires in COVID-19. Using immunoSEQ multiplex PCR, the repertoire was profiled, and TCRdb retains in-frame clones only, with some absent. The repertoire holds 300,000 to 350,000 clones, with 90% as singletons. The sequenced sample consisted of peripheral blood. These receptors all come from a woman aged 40 to 49 with COVID-19, enrolled during active disease.

The V gene is TRBV5-5, the J gene TRBJ1-1, with 9 bases lining up with TRBD1. CDR1 SGHKS and CDR2 YYEKEE come from the germline V gene (reference sequence). This CDR3 has 14 residues. With V trimmed by 3 bases and J by 1 base, 1 base remained unmatched. Here the CDR3 reads CASSWGQGNTEAFF. The DNA of the CDR3 is TGTGCCAGCAGCTGGGGACAGGGGAACACTGAAGCTTTCTTT.

The chain is built from TRBV6-2 or TRBV6-3 and TRBJ2-5; maybe TRBD2 (6 bases). The CDR3 contains 13 residues. Deletions cut 3 bases from V and 7 bases from J, with 12 bases between. Germline V gives CDR1 MNHEY, CDR2 SVGEGT. CDR3: CASSYRGLMTQYF. The CDR3 DNA is TGTGCCAGCAGTTATCGGGGACTTATGACCCAGTACTTC.

The chain couples TRBV7-2 to TRBJ2-2, with D possibly being TRBD2 (6 bases). Germline V CDR1 and CDR2: SGHTA, FQGNSA. CDR3 size: 14 residues. V was trimmed by 5 bases and J by 5 bases, leaving 12 bases between them. CDR3: CASSAGRGTGELFF. DNA for the CDR3: TGTGCCAGCAGCGCAGGGCGGGGAACCGGGGAGCTGTTTTTT.

This clone has more than one count but fewer than ten. The chain joins TRBV28 to TRBJ1-2, with a possible D match to TRBD1 (5 bases). Germline V lookup: CDR1 MDHEN, CDR2 SYDVKM. The CDR3 extends over 12 amino acids. The V end lost 6 bases, the J end lost 8 bases, and 13 bases lay between the germline ends. This CDR3 is CASRSGPGGYTF. CDR3 in DNA: TGTGCCAGCAGGTCAGGGCCTGGGGGCTACACCTTC.

The chain joins TRBV9 to TRBJ1-1; D may be TRBD1 (6 bases). CDR1 and CDR2 (germline): SGDLS, YYNGEE. V gave up 1 base and J gave up 1 base, with 8 bases separating them. The CDR3 spans 14 residues. CDR3 in DNA: TGTGCCAGCAGCGTACAGGGGAGGAACACTGAAGCTTTCTTT. Translation: CASSVQGRNTEAFF.